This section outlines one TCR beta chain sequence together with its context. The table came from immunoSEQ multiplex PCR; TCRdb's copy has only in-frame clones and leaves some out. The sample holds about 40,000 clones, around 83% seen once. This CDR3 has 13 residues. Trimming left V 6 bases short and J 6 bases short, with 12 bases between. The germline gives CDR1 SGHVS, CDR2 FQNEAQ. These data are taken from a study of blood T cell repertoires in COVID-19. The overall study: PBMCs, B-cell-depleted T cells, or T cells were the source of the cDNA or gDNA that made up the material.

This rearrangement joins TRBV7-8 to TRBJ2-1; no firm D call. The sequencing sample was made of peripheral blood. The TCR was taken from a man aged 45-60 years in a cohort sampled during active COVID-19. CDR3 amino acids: CASRPDLTNEQFF. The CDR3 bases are TGTGCCAGCAGACCAGACTTGACCAATGAGCAGTTCTTC.